Sequencing of this TCR beta chain was carried out in a study of beta chain features in type 1 diabetes. Study at large: Cell yields, gender and age were comparable in patients and healthy donors.

Averaging roughly 0.12 L, one heparinised blood draw came from each individual donor. The V and J ends lost 10 bases and 3 bases, in that order; junction bases with no gene match: 6. CDR3 size: 13 residues. Germline CDR1 and CDR2: SNHLY and FYNNEI. The sample holds a few counts of this clone. Its antigen is as yet unknown. The entirety of the isolated RNA underwent reverse transcription, so expressed TCRB transcripts were sequenced. Sequencing was performed with immunoSEQ multiplex PCR; in TCRdb, only in-frame clones are kept and a portion is missing. The sample carries around 250,000 clones, about 14% recorded once. Study-wide results and caveats: All four CD4+ subsets of Type 1 diabetes patients contained TCRB CDR3s that were moderately but significantly shorter. It was not settled here whether HLA type affects TCRB rearrangement.

The genes are TRBV2 and TRBJ2-5; 9 bases line up with TRBD1. The TCR comes from a middle-aged woman in good health. What was sequenced was naive CD4+ T cells from blood. The CDR3 loop reads CANIQGAEETQYF. The CDR3 DNA follows: TGTGCCAACATACAGGGGGCGGAAGAGACCCAGTACTTC.